This T cell receptor (beta chain) originates from a study of CXCR4 blockade with PD-1 therapy in pancreatic cancer. General study findings and limits: More frequent amino acid clones had more nucleotide rearrangements, suggesting convergent selection.

This clone occurred a few times. The antigen remains unidentified. These archived tumors were resected from patients never given neoadjuvant therapy beforehand. Method: immunoSEQ multiplex PCR; TCRdb's copy keeps in-frame clones and lacks some. The data hold about 8,100 clones, with roughly 50% observed a single time. Sequencing was carried out using tumor tissue. The TCR was taken from a human donor with pancreatic ductal adenocarcinoma.

The CDR3 reads CASSLSGVNTGELFF. The CDR3 region has the DNA TGTGCCAGCAGCTTAAGTGGGGTGAACACCGGGGAGCTGTTTTTT. The V call is TRBV11-1, the J call TRBJ2-2; D unresolved. This CDR3 is 15 amino acids long. The V and J ends lost 2 bases and 1 base respectively, with 8 bases between them. Germline-derived CDR1 and CDR2 are SGHAT and FQDESV (reference sequence).